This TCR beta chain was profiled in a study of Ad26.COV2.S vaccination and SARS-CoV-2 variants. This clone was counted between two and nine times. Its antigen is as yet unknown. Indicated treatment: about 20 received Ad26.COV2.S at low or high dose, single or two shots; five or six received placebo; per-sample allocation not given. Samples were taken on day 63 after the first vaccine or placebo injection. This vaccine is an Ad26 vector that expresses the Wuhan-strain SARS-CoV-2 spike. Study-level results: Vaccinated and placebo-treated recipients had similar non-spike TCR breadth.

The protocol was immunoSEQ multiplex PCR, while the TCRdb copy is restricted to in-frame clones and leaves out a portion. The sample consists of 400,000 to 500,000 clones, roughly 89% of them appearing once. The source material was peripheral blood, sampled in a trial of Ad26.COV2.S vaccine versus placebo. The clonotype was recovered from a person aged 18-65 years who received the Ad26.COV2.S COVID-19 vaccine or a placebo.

In nucleotides, the CDR3 is TGTGCCAGCAGGGAGGCCGGGTTCGGTCAGCCCCAGCATTTT. Protein sequence: CASREAGFGQPQHF. This sequence joins TRBV2 and TRBJ1-5; no clear D. Germline assignment: CDR1 SNHLY and CDR2 FYNNEI. CDR3 size: 14 residues. Trimming took off 6 bases at V and 6 bases at J, with 15 bases between the two ends.